A single sample gave rise to the 7 T cell receptor beta chains below, sequenced in a study of shared clonotypes between healthy human individuals (TCRdb year 2020). Libraries were prepared through the immunoSEQ multiplex PCR assay. The clones in this table, taken by TCRdb from immuneACCESS, are in-frame only. Not every clone is retained; where verified, under half of the shortfall comes from an unresolved V gene, and the cause of the rest is unknown. In this sample the table shows a few hundred thousand clones, around three quarters of which occur a single time. Of the sample, 12% falls within the top ten clones. Material: PBMCs. All receptors derive from a woman in her thirties or forties in good health. Some clones in this sample may be carry-over from other donors' samples.

This chain links TRBV5-4 with TRBJ2-2, with 9 bases lining up with TRBD2. Unmatched junction bases numbered 6, after V lost 2 bases and J lost 7 bases. The CDR3 extends over 15 amino acids. Germline CDR1 and CDR2: SGHNT and YYREEE (reference sequence). CDR3 sequence: CASSFGGRAGGELFF. CDR3 nucleotide sequence: TGTGCCAGCAGCTTTGGCGGGAGGGCTGGCGGGGAGCTGTTTTTT.

V usage is TRBV27 and J usage is TRBJ2-5, with D possibly matching TRBD2 (6 bases). The CDR3 has 11 residues. Germline loops: CDR1 MNHEY, CDR2 SMNVEV (reference sequence). The V gene lost 8 bases and the J gene lost 5 bases, with 9 bases spanning the gap. CDR3 DNA sequence: TGTGCCAGCTGGGCGGGGGAGACCCAGTACTTC. Translating gives CASWAGETQYF.

This chain uses TRBV2 with TRBJ1-1; D unclear. There are 13 residues in the CDR3. Looked up from germline, CDR1 is SNHLY and CDR2 is FYNNEI. V gave up 8 bases and J gave up 0 bases, with 10 bases separating them. The chain's CDR3 is CASLRLMNTEAFF. As DNA, the CDR3 is TGTGCCAGCCTAAGACTCATGAACACTGAAGCTTTCTTT.

The chain recombines TRBV6-1 with TRBJ1-5; D not certain. CDR3 size: 18 residues. From germline, CDR1 is MNHNS and CDR2 SASEGT. V lost 0 bases and J lost 0, with 15 bases in between. DNA for the CDR3: TGTGCCAGCAGTGAAGCGACTGTAGTGGTCTCTAGCAATCAGCCCCAGCATTTT. Residues: CASSEATVVVSSNQPQHF.

J is TRBJ2-1 and V is TRBV5-4, with 13 positions matching TRBD2. The germline V gene has CDR1 SGHNT and CDR2 YYREEE (reference sequence). V dropped 3 bases and J dropped 8; count of bases not matched to a gene: 8. The CDR3 length is 16 residues. This CDR3 is CASSSPTSGRNDEQFF. CDR3 DNA: TGTGCCAGCAGCTCCCCGACTAGCGGGAGGAATGATGAGCAGTTCTTC.

The rearrangement uses TRBV9 and TRBJ2-7, with 7 bases that match TRBD1. The V gene's germline CDR1 is SGDLS and CDR2 YYNGEE. The CDR3 sequence is 15 residues long. Trimming cost V 3 bases and J 6 bases; bases outside gene matches: 12. Here the CDR3 reads CASSATDRATGEQYF. DNA for the CDR3: TGTGCCAGCAGCGCCACAGACAGGGCGACGGGCGAGCAGTACTTC.

The V gene is TRBV4-2, the J gene TRBJ1-5, with D possibly TRBD1 on 6 matching bases. This CDR3 is built from 16 residues. The V gene lost 0 bases and the J gene lost 2 bases, with 11 bases spanning the gap. CDR1 is LGHNA, CDR2 YNFKEQ, per germline. DNA for the CDR3: TGTGCCAGCAGCCAAGAAACAGGGTCGGGCAATCAGCCCCAGCATTTT. Its translation: CASSQETGSGNQPQHF.